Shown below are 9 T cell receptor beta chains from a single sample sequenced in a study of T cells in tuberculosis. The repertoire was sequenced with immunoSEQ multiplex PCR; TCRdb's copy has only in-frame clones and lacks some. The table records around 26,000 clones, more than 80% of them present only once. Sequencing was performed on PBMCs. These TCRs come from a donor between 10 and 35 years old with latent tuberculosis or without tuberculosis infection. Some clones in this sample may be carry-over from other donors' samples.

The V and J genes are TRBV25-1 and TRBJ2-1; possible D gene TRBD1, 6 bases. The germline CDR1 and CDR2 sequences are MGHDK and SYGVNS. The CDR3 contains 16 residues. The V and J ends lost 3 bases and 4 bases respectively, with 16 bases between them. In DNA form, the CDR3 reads TGTGCCAGCAGTGACGACAGGTCCTCGTTTTACAATGAGCAGTTCTTC. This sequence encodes CASSDDRSSFYNEQFF.

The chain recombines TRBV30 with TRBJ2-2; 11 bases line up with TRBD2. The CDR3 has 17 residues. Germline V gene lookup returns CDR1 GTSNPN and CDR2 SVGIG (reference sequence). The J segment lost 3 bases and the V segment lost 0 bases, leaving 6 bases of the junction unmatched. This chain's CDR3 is CAWSVSRGLADTGELFF. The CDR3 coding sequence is TGTGCCTGGAGTGTTTCTCGGGGACTAGCGGACACCGGGGAGCTGTTTTTT. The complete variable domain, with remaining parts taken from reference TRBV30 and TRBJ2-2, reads SQTIHQWPATLVQPVGSPLSLECTVEGTSNPNLYWYRQAAGRGLQLLFYSVGIGQISSEVPQNLSASRPQDRQFILSSKKLLLSDSGFYLCAWSVSRGLADTGELFFGEGSRLTVL.

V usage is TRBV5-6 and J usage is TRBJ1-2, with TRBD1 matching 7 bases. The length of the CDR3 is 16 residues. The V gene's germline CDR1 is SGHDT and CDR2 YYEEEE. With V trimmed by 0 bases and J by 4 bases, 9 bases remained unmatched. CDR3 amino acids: CASSLVGQQGIYGYTF. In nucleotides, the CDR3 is TGTGCCAGCAGCTTGGTTGGGCAACAGGGGATCTATGGCTACACCTTC.

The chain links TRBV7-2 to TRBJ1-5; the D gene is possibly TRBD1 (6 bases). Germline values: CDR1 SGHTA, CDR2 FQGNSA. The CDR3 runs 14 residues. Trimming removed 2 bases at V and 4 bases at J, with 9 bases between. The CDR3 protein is CASSLKQGNQPQHF. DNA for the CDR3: TGTGCCAGCAGCTTAAAACAGGGTAATCAGCCCCAGCATTTT.

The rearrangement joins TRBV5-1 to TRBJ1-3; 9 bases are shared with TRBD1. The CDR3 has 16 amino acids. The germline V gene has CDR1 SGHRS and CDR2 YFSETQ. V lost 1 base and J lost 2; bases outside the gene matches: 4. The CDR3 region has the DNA TGCGCCAGCAGCTTGACTGGGACAGGGCCTGGAAACACCATATATTTT. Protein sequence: CASSLTGTGPGNTIYF.

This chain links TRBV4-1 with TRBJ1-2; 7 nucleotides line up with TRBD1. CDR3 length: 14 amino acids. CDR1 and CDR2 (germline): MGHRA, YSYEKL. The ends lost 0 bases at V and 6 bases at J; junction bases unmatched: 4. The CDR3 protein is CASSQDGQVNGYTF. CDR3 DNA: TGCGCCAGCAGCCAAGATGGACAGGTAAATGGCTACACCTTC.

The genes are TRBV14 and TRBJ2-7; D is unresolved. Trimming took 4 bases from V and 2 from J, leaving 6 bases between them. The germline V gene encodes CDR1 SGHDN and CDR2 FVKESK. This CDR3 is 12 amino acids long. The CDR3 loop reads CASSPGPYEQYF. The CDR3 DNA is TGTGCCAGCAGCCCAGGCCCCTACGAGCAGTACTTC.

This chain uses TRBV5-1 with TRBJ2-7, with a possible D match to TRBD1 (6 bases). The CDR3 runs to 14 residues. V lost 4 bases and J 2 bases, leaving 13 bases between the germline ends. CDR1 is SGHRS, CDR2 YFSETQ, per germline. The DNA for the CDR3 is TGCGCCAGCAGCGTTAGTCAGGGGACCTACGAGCAGTACTTC. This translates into CASSVSQGTYEQYF.

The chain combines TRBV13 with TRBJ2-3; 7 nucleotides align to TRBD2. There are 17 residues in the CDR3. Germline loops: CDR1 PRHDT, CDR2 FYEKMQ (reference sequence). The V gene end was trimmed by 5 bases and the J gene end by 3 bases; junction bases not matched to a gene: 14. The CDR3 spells CASSRGLLALRTDTQYF. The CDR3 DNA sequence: TGTGCCAGCAGCCGCGGACTACTAGCGCTTAGGACAGATACGCAGTATTTT. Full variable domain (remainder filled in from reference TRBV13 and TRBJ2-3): AAGVIQSPRHLIKEKRETATLKCYPIPRHDTVYWYQQGPGQDPQFLISFYEKMQSDKGSIPDRFSAQQFSDYHSELNMSSLELGDSALYFCASSRGLLALRTDTQYFGPGTRLTVL.